The rows below give T cell receptor beta chains drawn from one sample of a study of cytomegalovirus exposure and HLA in healthy donors. Libraries were prepared by immunoSEQ multiplex PCR; TCRdb keeps only in-frame clonotypes and omits some of them. This sample yields roughly 80,000 clones, of which less than 80% are seen a single time; 7.2% belongs to the top ten. Sequencing was carried out using PBMCs. Every receptor here comes from a woman aged 40-49 years in good health and CMV-seronegative. Both conserved end residues are part of each CDR3. A D gene is named only where the DNA matches it firmly. Clone size is given for some rows only: seen once, a few or many times, or a class if the clone is expanded.

j_call d_call v_call clone_size cdr3_nt cdr3_aa
TRBJ2-5 . TRBV25-1 . TGTGCCCCCGAAGGGAGCGGAACCAACCAAGAGACCCAGTACTTC CAPEGSGTNQETQYF
TRBJ1-6 . TRBV6-1 few TGTGCCAGCACCCTCCTTAGGGGGGGTTCACCCCTCCACTTT CASTLLRGGSPLHF
TRBJ1-1 TRBD1 TRBV11-2 . TGTGCCAGCAGCTTCCGGGACAGAAACACTGAAGCTTTCTTT CASSFRDRNTEAFF
TRBJ1-1 TRBD1 TRBV30 . TGTGCCTGGAGTGTACTTTGGGACAGAATGAACACTGAAGCTTTCTTT CAWSVLWDRMNTEAFF
TRBJ2-7 TRBD1 TRBV6-1 . TGTGCCAGCAGAACTGGGACAGGGGGGTCCGAGCAGTACTTC CASRTGTGGSEQYF
TRBJ1-2 TRBD1 TRBV28 . TGTGCCAGCGGACAGGGGAAGTTTGGCTACACCTTC CASGQGKFGYTF
TRBJ1-3 . TRBV28 . TGTGCCAGCAGTTTAAGCTTTAGGACTGCGACTGGAAACACCATATATTTT CASSLSFRTATGNTIYF
TRBJ1-4 . TRBV7-9 . TGTGCCAGCACCAGAGCGCCAACTAATGAAAAACTGTTTTTT CASTRAPTNEKLFF
TRBJ1-5 . TRBV19 few TGTGCCAGTAGCCCTTGGGGAGAGGGCAATCAGCCCCAGCATTTT CASSPWGEGNQPQHF
TRBJ2-5 . TRBV10-3 . TGTGCCACCTCTAACAGGGCGCTTGGAGAGACCCAGTACTTC CATSNRALGETQYF
TRBJ2-3 TRBD2 TRBV5-6 . TGTGCCAGCAGCCTGGCGGGGGGTCCATTGGATACGCAGTATTTT CASSLAGGPLDTQYF
TRBJ1-5 TRBD1 TRBV4-2 . TGTGCCAGCAGCCAAAGCCGACAGGGGTCCAATCAGCCCCAGCATTTT CASSQSRQGSNQPQHF
TRBJ2-7 . TRBV5-1 . TGCGCCAGCAGCTTGGGGACAGTCTACGAGCAGTACTTC CASSLGTVYEQYF
TRBJ2-7 TRBD2 TRBV10-3 once TGTGCCATCTGGAGGCGGGAGAGGGGCGAGCAGTACTTC CAIWRRERGEQYF
TRBJ1-2 TRBD1 TRBV30 . TGTGCCTGGAGTGTTTTGGGGACAGGGCATGGCTACACCTTC CAWSVLGTGHGYTF
TRBJ2-7 TRBD2 TRBV6-5 . TGTGCCAGCAGTTCCGCCGGCACTAGCGGCTACGAGCAGTACTTC CASSSAGTSGYEQYF